Each of the 11 T cell receptor beta chains below was sequenced from the same sample in a study of CD8+ T cells in alopecia areata. RNA extraction was followed by reverse transcription into cDNA, which acted as the sequencing template. TCRdb's copy holds only in-frame clones and misses some; the assay was immunoSEQ multiplex PCR. This sample carries under 300,000 clones, around 67% of them seen once, and the ten largest clones take about 1.3%. This specimen was CD4+ T cells sorted from blood, taken at week 0. The receptor source for this set is a human donor with alopecia areata.

The chain is built from TRBV2 and TRBJ2-1; TRBD1 might be the D (5 bases). Germline lookup yields CDR1 SNHLY and CDR2 FYNNEI. There are 15 residues in the CDR3. The ends were cut back, 8 bases at V and 2 bases at J, with 16 bases in the middle. CDR3 bases: TGTGCCAGCCGCCCTCACGACAGTACCTACAATGAGCAGTTCTTC. This translates into CASRPHDSTYNEQFF.

CDR3 nucleotide sequence: TGTGCCAGCAGCCGGGGAGGGTACCAAGAGACCCAGTACTTC. Protein product: CASSRGGYQETQYF. This chain links TRBV9 with TRBJ2-5; 7 nucleotides match TRBD2. The CDR3 runs 14 residues. J lost 0 bases, V lost 4 bases, and 3 bases had no gene match. Germline V CDR1 and CDR2: SGDLS, YYNGEE.

The genes are TRBV5-1 and TRBJ2-7, with D perhaps TRBD1 or TRBD2 (5 bases each). Germline V gene sequence: CDR1 SGHRS, CDR2 YFSETQ. The CDR3 totals 14 residues. V was shortened by 5 bases and J by 0 bases, with 12 bases between the two germline ends. Written as DNA, the CDR3 is TGCGCCAGCAGTATAGAGGGACCCTCCTACGAGCAGTACTTC. Translating gives CASSIEGPSYEQYF. The variable domain in full, completed from reference TRBV5-1 and TRBJ2-7, reads KAGVTQTPRYLIKTRGQQVTLSCSPISGHRSVSWYQQTPGQGLQFLFEYFSETQRNKGNFPGRFSGRQFSNSRSEMNVSTLELGDSALYLCASSIEGPSYEQYFGPGTRLTVT.

In its sample, this clone was seen a few times. V is TRBV4-3 and J is TRBJ2-5; the match to TRBD2 covers 7 bases. J was trimmed by 7 bases and V by 0 bases; bases with no gene match: 8. The CDR3 runs 15 residues. CDR1 and CDR2 from the germline V gene are LGHNA and YSLEER. CDR3 protein: CASSQDILAVGTQYF. The DNA of the CDR3 is TGCGCCAGCAGCCAAGACATTCTAGCGGTCGGGACCCAGTACTTC.

The gene calls are TRBV4-1 and TRBJ1-1, with D uncertain. Trimming removed 1 base from V and 1 base from J, with 19 bases in between. From germline, CDR1 is MGHRA and CDR2 YSYEKL. The CDR3 spans 18 residues. CDR3 sequence reads: CASSQVGKGRRENTEAFF. The CDR3, as DNA: TGCGCCAGCAGCCAAGTTGGAAAAGGGCGCCGAGAGAACACTGAAGCTTTCTTT.

The rearrangement links TRBV5-4 to TRBJ2-4, with D possibly matching TRBD1 (6 bases). The CDR3 is made up of 15 amino acids. V lost 0 bases, J lost 0 bases, and 7 bases lay in between. CDR1 SGHNT and CDR2 YYREEE come from the germline V gene (reference sequence). Here the CDR3 reads CASSLEGVAKNIQYF. CDR3 in DNA: TGTGCCAGCAGCTTGGAGGGGGTAGCCAAAAACATTCAGTACTTC.

The rearrangement uses TRBV6-5 and TRBJ1-6, with D uncertain. Germline CDR1 reads MNHEY; CDR2 reads SVGAGI. The CDR3 extends over 12 amino acids. V was trimmed by 2 bases and J by 11 bases, leaving 7 bases between them. CDR3: CASSYGMAPLHF. CDR3 sequence (DNA): TGTGCCAGCAGTTACGGGATGGCACCCCTCCACTTT.

The J gene is TRBJ1-1, the V gene TRBV27; tentatively, D is TRBD1 (5 bases). The CDR3 spans 14 residues. Looked up from germline, CDR1 is MNHEY and CDR2 is SMNVEV (reference sequence). V lost 7 bases and J lost 0, with 12 bases in between. CDR3 sequence reads: CASTGGPLNTEAFF. The CDR3 bases are TGTGCCAGCACCGGGGGACCGCTGAACACTGAAGCTTTCTTT.

The chain employs TRBV7-9 and TRBJ1-2; D gene uncertain. Germline CDR1 reads SEHNR; CDR2 reads FQNEAQ (reference sequence). The ends were cut back, 4 bases at V and 4 bases at J, with 16 bases in the middle. The CDR3 is 15 residues long. CDR3 region: CASSSTWVSGYGYTF. CDR3 DNA sequence: TGTGCCAGCAGCTCAACATGGGTCAGCGGCTATGGCTACACCTTC.

The chain is built from TRBV5-4 and TRBJ2-5, with D unresolved. Germline V gene sequence: CDR1 SGHNT, CDR2 YYREEE (reference sequence). The CDR3 is made up of 13 amino acids. Trimming cost V 4 bases and J 1 base, with 8 bases left between them. The CDR3 protein is CASSSGTQETQYF. The CDR3 DNA follows: TGTGCCAGCAGCAGTGGCACCCAAGAGACCCAGTACTTC.

The rearrangement links TRBV25-1 to TRBJ1-1; D might be TRBD1 (5 bases). Germline CDR1 is MGHDK and CDR2 is SYGVNS. The CDR3 sequence is 15 residues long. V was pared by 4 bases and J by 0 bases, with 12 bases between. This chain's CDR3 is CASSGGVGLNTEAFF. CDR3 coding DNA: TGTGCCAGCAGTGGGGGGGTAGGTCTGAACACTGAAGCTTTCTTT.